This T cell receptor beta chain comes out of a study of CD8+ T cells in alopecia areata. cDNA serving as the sequencing template came from extracted, reverse transcribed RNA. The data were produced by immunoSEQ multiplex PCR, yet TCRdb's version contains in-frame clones alone and is incomplete. This sample has some 200,000 clones, with under 60% found just once. This CDR3 has 11 residues. Germline loops: CDR1 GTSNPN, CDR2 SVGIG (reference sequence). The germline V and J ends were trimmed by 2 bases and 7 bases, with 8 bases remaining between them. As to treatment: oral pan-JAK inhibitor, 5-10 mg twice daily.

Source: CD8+ T cells sorted from blood, taken at week 24, from a patient treated with tofacitinib. The V call is TRBV30, the J call TRBJ1-2; no clear D gene. The origin of this receptor is a human donor with alopecia areata. The CDR3 DNA sequence: TGTGCCTGGAGTTTGGGTTCTGGCTACACCTTC. Protein: CAWSLGSGYTF.